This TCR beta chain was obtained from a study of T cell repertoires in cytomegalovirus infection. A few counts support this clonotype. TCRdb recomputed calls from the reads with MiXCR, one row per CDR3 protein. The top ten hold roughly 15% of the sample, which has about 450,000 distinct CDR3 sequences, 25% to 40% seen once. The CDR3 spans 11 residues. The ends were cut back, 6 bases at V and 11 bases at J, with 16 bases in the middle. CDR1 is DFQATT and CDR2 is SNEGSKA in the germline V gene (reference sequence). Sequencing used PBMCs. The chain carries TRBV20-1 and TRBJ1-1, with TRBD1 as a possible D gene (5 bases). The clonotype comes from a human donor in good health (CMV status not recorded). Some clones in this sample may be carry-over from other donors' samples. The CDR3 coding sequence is TGCAGTGCCAGGGCAGAGGGCCGGGCTTTCTTT. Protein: CSARAEGRAFF.